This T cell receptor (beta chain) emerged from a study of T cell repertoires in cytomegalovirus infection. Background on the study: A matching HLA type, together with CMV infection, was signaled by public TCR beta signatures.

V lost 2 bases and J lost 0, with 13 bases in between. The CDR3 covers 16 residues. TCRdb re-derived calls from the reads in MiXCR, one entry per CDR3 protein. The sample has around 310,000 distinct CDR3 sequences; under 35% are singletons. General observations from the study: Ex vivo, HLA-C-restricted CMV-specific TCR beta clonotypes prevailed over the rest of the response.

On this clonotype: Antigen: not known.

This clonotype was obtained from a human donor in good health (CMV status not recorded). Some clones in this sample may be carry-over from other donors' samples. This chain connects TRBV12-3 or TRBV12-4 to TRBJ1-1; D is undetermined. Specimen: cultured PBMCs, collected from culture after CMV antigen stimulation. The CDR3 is CASSLSGDNMNTEAFF. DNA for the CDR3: TGTGCCAGCAGTTTAAGCGGGGATAACATGAACACTGAAGCTTTCTTT.